This T cell receptor beta chain was documented in a study of T cell repertoires in cytomegalovirus infection. The overall study: Public TCR beta signatures indicated both CMV infection and matching HLA type.

There are many counts of this clonotype. The length of the CDR3 is 11 residues. V dropped 6 bases and J dropped 4 bases, with 6 bases sitting between them. Germline-derived CDR1 and CDR2 are MNHEY and SVGAGI. TCRdb reprocessed the reads with MiXCR, giving one entry per CDR3 protein. Among roughly 230,000 distinct CDR3 sequences, roughly 20% were seen once, and the ten largest hold approximately 18%. The chain carries TRBV6-5 and TRBJ1-2; D not resolved. The TCR comes from a human donor in good health (CMV status not recorded). Some clones in this sample may be carry-over from other donors' samples. The sample was CD8+ T cells from PBMCs. CDR3 coding DNA: TGTGCCAGCAGACAGTTCTATGGCTACACCTTC. Translating gives CASRQFYGYTF.